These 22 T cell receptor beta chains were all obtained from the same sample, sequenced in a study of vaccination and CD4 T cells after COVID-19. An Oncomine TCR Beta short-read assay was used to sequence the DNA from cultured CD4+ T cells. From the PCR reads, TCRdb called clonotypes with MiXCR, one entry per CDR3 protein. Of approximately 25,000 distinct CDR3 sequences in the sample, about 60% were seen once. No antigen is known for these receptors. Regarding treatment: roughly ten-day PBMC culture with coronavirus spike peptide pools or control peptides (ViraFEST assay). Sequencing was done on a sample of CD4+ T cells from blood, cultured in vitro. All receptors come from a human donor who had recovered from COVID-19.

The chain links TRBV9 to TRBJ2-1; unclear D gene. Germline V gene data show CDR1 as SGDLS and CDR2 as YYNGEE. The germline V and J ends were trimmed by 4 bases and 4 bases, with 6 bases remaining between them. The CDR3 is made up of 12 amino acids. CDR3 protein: CASSSQYNEQFF. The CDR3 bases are TGTGCCAGCAGCTCCCAGTACAATGAGCAGTTCTTC.

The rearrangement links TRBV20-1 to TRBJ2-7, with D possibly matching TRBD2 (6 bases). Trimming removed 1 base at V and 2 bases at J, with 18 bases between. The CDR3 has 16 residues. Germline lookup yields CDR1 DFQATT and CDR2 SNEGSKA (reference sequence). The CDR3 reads CSARGGVGNPTYEQYF. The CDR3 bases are TGCAGTGCTAGAGGGGGGGTAGGCAATCCCACCTACGAGCAGTACTTC.

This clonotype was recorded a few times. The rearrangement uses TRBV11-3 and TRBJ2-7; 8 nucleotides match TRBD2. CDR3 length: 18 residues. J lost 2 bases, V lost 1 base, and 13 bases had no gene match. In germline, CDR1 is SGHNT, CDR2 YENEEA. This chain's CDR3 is CASSLVLWGAREAYEQYF. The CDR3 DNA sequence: TGTGCCAGCAGCTTAGTTCTGTGGGGTGCGCGGGAGGCCTACGAGCAGTACTTC.

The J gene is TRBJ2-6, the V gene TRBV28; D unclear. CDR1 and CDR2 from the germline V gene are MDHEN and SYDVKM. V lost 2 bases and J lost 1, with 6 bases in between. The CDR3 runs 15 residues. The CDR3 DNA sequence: TGTGCCAGCAGTTTAACCGGATCTGGGGCCAACGTCCTGACTTTC. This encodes CASSLTGSGANVLTF.

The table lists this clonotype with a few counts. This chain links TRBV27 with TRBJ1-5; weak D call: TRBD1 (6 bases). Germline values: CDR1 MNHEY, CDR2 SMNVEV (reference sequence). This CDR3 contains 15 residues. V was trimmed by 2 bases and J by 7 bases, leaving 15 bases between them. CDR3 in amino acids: CASSLLYREGQPQHF. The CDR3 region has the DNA TGTGCCAGCAGTTTACTGTACAGGGAGGGCCAGCCCCAGCATTTT.

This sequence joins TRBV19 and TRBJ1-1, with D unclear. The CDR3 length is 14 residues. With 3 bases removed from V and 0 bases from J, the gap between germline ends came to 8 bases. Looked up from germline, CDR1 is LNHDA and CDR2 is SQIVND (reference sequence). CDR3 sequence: CASSMDLMNTEAFF. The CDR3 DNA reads TGTGCCAGTAGTATGGACTTGATGAACACTGAAGCTTTCTTT.

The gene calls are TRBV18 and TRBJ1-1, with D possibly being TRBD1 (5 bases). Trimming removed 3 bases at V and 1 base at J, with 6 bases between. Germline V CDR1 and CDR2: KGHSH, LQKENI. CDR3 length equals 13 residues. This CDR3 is CASSPTENTEAFF. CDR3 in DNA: TGTGCCAGCTCACCGACAGAGAACACTGAAGCTTTCTTT.

CDR3 nucleotides: TGCAGTGCTAGAAACGGACAGGGCTCGAACACCGGGGAGCTGTTTTTT. It specifies CSARNGQGSNTGELFF. The V gene is TRBV20-1, the J gene TRBJ2-2; 8 positions agree with TRBD1. V gave up 2 bases and J gave up 0 bases; unmatched junction bases: 5. The germline V gene has CDR1 DFQATT and CDR2 SNEGSKA (reference sequence). The CDR3 has 16 residues.

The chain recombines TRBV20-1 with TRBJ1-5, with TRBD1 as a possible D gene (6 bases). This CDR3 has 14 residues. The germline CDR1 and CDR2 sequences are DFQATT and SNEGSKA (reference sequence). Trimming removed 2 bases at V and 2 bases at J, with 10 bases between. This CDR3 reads CSARIRGGNQPQHF. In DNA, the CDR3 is TGCAGTGCTAGAATTAGGGGGGGCAATCAGCCCCAGCATTTT.

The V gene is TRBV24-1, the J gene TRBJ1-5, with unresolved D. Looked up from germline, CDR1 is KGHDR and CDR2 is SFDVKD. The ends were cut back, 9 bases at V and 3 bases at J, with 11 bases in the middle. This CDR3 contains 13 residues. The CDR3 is CATQGSPNQPQHF. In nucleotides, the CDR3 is TGTGCCACCCAAGGATCCCCCAATCAGCCCCAGCATTTT.

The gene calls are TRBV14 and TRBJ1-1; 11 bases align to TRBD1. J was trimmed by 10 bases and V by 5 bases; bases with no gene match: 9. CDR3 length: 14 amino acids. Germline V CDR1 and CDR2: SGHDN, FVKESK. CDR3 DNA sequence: TGTGCCAGCAGCGGACAGGGGGCTTCCCTGAGAGCTTTCTTT. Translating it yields CASSGQGASLRAFF.

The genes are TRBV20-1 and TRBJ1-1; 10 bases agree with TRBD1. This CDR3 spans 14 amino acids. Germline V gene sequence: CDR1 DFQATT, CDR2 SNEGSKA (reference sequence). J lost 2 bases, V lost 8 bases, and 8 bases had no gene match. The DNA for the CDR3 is TGCAGTCCCGGGACAGGGGTTTTCAACACTGAAGCTTTCTTT. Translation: CSPGTGVFNTEAFF.

The CDR3 coding sequence is TGTGCCAGCAGCTTATCGGCAGGCTATGGCTACACCTTC. Its translation: CASSLSAGYGYTF. The V and J genes are TRBV7-3 and TRBJ1-2; D remains ambiguous. This CDR3 spans 13 amino acids. Trimming stripped 2 bases from V and 4 bases from J, with 8 bases between. Germline lookup yields CDR1 SGHTA and CDR2 FQGTGA.

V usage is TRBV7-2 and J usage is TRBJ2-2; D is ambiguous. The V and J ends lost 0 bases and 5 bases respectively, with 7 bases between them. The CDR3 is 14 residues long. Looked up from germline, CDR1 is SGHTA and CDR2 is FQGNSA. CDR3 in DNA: TGTGCCAGCAGCTTAGCGGGTACTACCGGGGAGCTGTTTTTT. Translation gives CASSLAGTTGELFF.

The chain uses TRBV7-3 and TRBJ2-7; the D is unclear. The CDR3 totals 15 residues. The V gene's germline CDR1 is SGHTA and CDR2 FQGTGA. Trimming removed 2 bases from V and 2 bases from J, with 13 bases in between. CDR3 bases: TGTGCCAGCAGCTTATCACCTTTGGCGCCCTACGAGCAGTACTTC. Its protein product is CASSLSPLAPYEQYF.

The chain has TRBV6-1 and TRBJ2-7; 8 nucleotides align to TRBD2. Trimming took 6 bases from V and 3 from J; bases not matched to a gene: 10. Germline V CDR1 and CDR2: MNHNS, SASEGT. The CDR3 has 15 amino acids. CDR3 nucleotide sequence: TGTGCCAGCAGCCAAAAGCGGGAGTTCGGCTACGAGCAGTACTTC. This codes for CASSQKREFGYEQYF.

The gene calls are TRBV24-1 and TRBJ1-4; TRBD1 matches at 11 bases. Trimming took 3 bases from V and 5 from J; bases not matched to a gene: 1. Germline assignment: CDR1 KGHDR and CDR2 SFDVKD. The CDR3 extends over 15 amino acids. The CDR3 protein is CATSDGDRGNEKLFF. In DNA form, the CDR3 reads TGTGCCACCAGTGATGGGGACAGGGGGAATGAAAAACTGTTTTTT.

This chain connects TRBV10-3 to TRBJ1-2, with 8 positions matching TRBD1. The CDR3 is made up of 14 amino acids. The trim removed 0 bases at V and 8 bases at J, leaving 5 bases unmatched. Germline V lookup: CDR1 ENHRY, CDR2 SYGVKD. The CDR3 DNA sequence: TGTGCCATCAGTGAGTCTGTACAGGGGGACGGCTACACCTTC. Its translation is CAISESVQGDGYTF.

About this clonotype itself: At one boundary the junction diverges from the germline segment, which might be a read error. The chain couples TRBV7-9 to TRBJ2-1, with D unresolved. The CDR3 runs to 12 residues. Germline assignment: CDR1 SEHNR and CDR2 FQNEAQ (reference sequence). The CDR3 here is CASTEMWGEQFF. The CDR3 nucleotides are TGCGCCAGCACTGAAATGTGGGGTGAGCAGTTCTTC.

CDR3 amino acids: CASSPSGRVNNEQFF. The CDR3 nucleotides read TGTGCCAGCAGCCCGAGCGGGAGGGTAAACAATGAGCAGTTCTTC. This chain joins TRBV9 and TRBJ2-1, with TRBD2 matching over 10 bases. The CDR3 has 15 amino acids. V trimming: 4 bases; J trimming: 5 bases; junction bases outside the gene matches: 6. Germline CDR1 and CDR2: SGDLS and YYNGEE. The variable domain in full, with the rest retrieved from reference TRBV9 and TRBJ2-1, is DSGVTQTPKHLITATGQRVTLRCSPRSGDLSVYWYQQSLDQGLQFLIQYYNGEERAKGNILERFSAQQFPDLHSELNLSSLELGDSALYFCASSPSGRVNNEQFFGPGTRLTVL.

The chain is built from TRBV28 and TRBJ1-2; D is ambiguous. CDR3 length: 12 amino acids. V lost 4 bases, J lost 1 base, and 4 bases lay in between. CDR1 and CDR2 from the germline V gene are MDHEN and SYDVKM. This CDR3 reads CASSSYNYGYTF. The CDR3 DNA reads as TGTGCCAGCAGTTCTTATAACTATGGCTACACCTTC.

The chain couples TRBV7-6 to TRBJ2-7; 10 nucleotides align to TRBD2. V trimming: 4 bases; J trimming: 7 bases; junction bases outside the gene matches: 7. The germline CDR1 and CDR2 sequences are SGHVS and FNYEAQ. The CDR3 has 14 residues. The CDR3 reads CASSSGLASREQYF. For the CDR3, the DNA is TGTGCCAGCAGCTCGGGACTAGCGTCACGAGAGCAGTACTTC.